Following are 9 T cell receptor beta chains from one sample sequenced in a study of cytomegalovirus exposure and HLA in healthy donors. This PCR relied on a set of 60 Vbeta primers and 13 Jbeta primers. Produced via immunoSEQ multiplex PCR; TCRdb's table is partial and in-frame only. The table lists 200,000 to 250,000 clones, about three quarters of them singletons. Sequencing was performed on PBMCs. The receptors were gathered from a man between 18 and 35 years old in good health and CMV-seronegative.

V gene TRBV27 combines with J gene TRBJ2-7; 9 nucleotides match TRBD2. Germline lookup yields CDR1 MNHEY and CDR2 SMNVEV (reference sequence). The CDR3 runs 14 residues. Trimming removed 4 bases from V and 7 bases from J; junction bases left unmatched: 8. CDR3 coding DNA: TGTGCCAGCAGTTGGGCGGGAGGGCCAGGAGAGCAGTACTTC. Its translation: CASSWAGGPGEQYF.

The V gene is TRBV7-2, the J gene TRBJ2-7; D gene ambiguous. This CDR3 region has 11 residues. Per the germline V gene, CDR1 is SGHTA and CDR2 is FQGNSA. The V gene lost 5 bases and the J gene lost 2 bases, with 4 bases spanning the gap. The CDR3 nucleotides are TGTGCCAGCAGCGCGACCTACGAGCAGTACTTC. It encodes CASSATYEQYF.

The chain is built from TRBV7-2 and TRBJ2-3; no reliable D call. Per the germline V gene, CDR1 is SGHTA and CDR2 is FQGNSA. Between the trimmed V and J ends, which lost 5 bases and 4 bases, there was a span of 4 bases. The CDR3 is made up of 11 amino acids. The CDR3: CASSQSDTQYF. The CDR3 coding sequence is TGTGCCAGCAGCCAATCAGATACGCAGTATTTT.

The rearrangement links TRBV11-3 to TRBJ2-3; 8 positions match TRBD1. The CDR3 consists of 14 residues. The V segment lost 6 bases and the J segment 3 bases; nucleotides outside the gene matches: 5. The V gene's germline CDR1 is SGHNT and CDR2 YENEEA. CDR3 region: CASSLHRGTDTQYF. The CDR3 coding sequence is TGTGCCAGCAGTCTACACAGGGGGACAGATACGCAGTATTTT. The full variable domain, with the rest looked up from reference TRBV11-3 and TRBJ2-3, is EAGVVQSPRYKIIEKKQPVAFWCNPISGHNTLYWYLQNLGQGPELLIRYENEEAVDDSQLPKDRFSAERLKGVDSTLKIQPAELGDSAVYLCASSLHRGTDTQYFGPGTRLTVL.

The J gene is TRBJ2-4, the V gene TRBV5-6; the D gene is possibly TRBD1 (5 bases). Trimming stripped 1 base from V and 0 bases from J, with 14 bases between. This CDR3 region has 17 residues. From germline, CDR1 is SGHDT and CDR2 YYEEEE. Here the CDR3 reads CASSLRRQPLAKNIQYF. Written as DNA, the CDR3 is TGTGCCAGCAGCTTGCGGAGACAGCCCCTAGCCAAAAACATTCAGTACTTC. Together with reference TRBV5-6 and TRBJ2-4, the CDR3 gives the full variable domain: DAGVTQSPTHLIKTRGQQVTLRCSPKSGHDTVSWYQQALGQGPQFIFQYYEEEERQRGNFPDRFSGHQFPNYSSELNVNALLLGDSALYLCASSLRRQPLAKNIQYFGAGTRLSVL.

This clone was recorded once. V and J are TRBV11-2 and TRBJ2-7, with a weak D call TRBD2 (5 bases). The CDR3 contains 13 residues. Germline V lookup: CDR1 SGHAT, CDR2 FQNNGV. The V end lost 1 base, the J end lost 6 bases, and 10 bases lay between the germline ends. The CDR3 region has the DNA TGTGCCAGCAGCTTAGGCGGGCCTCTCGAGCAGTACTTC. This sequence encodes CASSLGGPLEQYF.

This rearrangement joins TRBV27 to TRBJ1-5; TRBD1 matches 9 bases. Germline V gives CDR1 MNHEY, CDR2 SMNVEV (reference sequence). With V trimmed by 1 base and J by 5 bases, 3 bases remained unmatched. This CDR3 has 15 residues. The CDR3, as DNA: TGTGCCAGCAGTTTATTGGGGGACAGGGATCAGCCCCAGCATTTT. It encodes CASSLLGDRDQPQHF.

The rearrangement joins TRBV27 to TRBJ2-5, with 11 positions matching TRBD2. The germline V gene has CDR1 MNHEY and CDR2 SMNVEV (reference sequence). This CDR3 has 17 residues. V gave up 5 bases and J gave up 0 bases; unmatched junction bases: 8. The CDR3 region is CASSHSGRVLYQETQYF. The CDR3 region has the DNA TGTGCCAGCAGTCATAGCGGGAGGGTACTTTACCAAGAGACCCAGTACTTC.

The CDR3 DNA reads TGTGCCAGCAGCCGAGCGGAGGTCGGAGATACGCAGTATTTT. Its protein is CASSRAEVGDTQYF. J is TRBJ2-3 and V is TRBV2, with a tentative D call TRBD2 (5 bases). This CDR3 region has 14 residues. The germline CDR1 and CDR2 sequences are SNHLY and FYNNEI. V lost 6 bases to trimming and J lost 5 bases, with 15 bases between them.